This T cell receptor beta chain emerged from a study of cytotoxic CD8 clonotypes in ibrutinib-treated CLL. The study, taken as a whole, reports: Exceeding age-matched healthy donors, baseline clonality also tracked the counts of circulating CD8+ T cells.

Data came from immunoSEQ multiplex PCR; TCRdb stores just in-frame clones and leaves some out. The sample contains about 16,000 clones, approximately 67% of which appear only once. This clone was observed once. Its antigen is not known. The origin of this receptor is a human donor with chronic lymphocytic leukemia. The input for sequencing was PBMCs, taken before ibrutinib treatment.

The CDR3 nucleotides read TGTGCCAGTAGTATTTCAGGGGGCGTCTCTGGAAACACCATATATTTT. As protein: CASSISGGVSGNTIYF. This chain connects TRBV19 to TRBJ1-3; 8 bases line up with TRBD1. The CDR3 runs to 16 residues. With V trimmed by 3 bases and J by 0 bases, 4 bases remained unmatched. The germline CDR1 and CDR2 sequences are LNHDA and SQIVND (reference sequence). The full variable domain, with the rest looked up from reference TRBV19 and TRBJ1-3, is DGGITQSPKYLFRKEGQNVTLSCEQNLNHDAMYWYRQDPGQGLRLIYYSQIVNDFQKGDIAEGYSVSREKKESFPLTVTSAQKNPTAFYLCASSISGGVSGNTIYFGEGSWLTVV.